Below, 7 T cell receptor beta chains from the same sample are listed, as sequenced in a study of control samples from healthy donors and cancer patients. Libraries were prepared by immunoSEQ multiplex PCR; TCRdb keeps only in-frame clonotypes and omits some of them. The sample contains about 120,000 clones, nearly 95% of which appear only once. The sequenced sample consisted of blood. These receptors were collected from a man under 40 in good health.

The V call is TRBV7-8, the J call TRBJ2-3; perhaps TRBD2 as D (6 bases). Between the trimmed V and J ends, which lost 5 bases and 1 base, there was a span of 13 bases. CDR1 is SGHVS, CDR2 FQNEAQ, per germline. The CDR3 consists of 15 residues. CDR3 residues: CASSRRTGGTDTQYF. The CDR3 DNA follows: TGTGCCAGCAGCCGAAGGACGGGGGGCACAGATACGCAGTATTTT.

The chain recombines TRBV28 with TRBJ2-2, with D tentatively TRBD2 (5 bases). CDR3 length: 12 residues. V lost 10 bases, J lost 6 bases, and 12 bases lay in between. Germline lookup yields CDR1 MDHEN and CDR2 SYDVKM. The CDR3 is CATTFGAGELFF. In DNA form, the CDR3 reads TGTGCCACCACCTTCGGGGCCGGGGAGCTGTTTTTT.

This sequence joins TRBV7-9 and TRBJ1-1, with D possibly being TRBD1 (5 bases). The CDR3 runs 13 residues. From germline, CDR1 is SEHNR and CDR2 FQNEAQ (reference sequence). The ends were cut back, 4 bases at V and 3 bases at J, with 9 bases in the middle. DNA for the CDR3: TGTGCCAGCAGCTCCTTAGGGGACACTGAAGCTTTCTTT. Residues: CASSSLGDTEAFF.

V usage is TRBV5-1 and J usage is TRBJ1-1, with D maybe TRBD1 (6 bases). Per the germline V gene, CDR1 is SGHRS and CDR2 is YFSETQ. Trimming removed 0 bases from V and 4 bases from J, with 10 bases in between. The CDR3 totals 14 residues. CDR3 nucleotide sequence: TGCGCCAGCAGCTTGGGCCAGGGGCTCACTGAAGCTTTCTTT. This translates into CASSLGQGLTEAFF.

This chain links TRBV5-1 with TRBJ2-7, with 8 bases lining up with TRBD1. V trimming: 6 bases; J trimming: 6 bases; junction bases outside the gene matches: 8. CDR1 is SGHRS, CDR2 YFSETQ, per germline. The CDR3 extends over 13 amino acids. The CDR3 DNA reads as TGCGCCAGCATTCCCGACAGGGGTGGCGAGCAGTACTTC. It translates to CASIPDRGGEQYF.

The chain combines TRBV6-6 with TRBJ2-1; 9 nucleotides line up with TRBD2. Germline V gene sequence: CDR1 MNHNY, CDR2 SVGAGI (reference sequence). This CDR3 is 16 amino acids long. V lost 4 bases, J lost 5 bases, and 9 bases stayed unmatched. CDR3 residues: CASSSDLAGKHNEQFF. CDR3 nucleotides: TGTGCCAGCAGTTCGGATCTAGCGGGAAAACACAATGAGCAGTTCTTC.

The chain recombines TRBV7-9 with TRBJ1-2; D gene uncertain. The germline CDR1 and CDR2 sequences are SEHNR and FQNEAQ (reference sequence). The V end was cut by 2 bases, the J end by 6 bases, with 16 bases between. The CDR3 is 15 residues long. CDR3 sequence: CASSLIGPTVDGYTF. The CDR3 DNA reads TGTGCCAGCAGCTTAATCGGTCCAACAGTGGATGGCTACACCTTC.